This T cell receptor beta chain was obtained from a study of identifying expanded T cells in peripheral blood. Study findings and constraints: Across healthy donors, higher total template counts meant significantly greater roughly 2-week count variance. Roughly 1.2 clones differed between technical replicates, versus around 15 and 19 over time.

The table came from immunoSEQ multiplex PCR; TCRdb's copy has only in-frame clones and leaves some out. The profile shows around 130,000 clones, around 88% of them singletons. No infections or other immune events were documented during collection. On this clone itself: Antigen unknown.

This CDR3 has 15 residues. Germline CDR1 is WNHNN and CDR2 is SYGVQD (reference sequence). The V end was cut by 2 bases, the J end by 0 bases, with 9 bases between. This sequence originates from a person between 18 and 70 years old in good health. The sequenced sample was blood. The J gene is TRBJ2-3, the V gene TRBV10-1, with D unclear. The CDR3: CASSEVQISTDTQYF. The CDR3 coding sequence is TGCGCCAGCAGTGAGGTGCAAATTAGCACAGATACGCAGTATTTT.